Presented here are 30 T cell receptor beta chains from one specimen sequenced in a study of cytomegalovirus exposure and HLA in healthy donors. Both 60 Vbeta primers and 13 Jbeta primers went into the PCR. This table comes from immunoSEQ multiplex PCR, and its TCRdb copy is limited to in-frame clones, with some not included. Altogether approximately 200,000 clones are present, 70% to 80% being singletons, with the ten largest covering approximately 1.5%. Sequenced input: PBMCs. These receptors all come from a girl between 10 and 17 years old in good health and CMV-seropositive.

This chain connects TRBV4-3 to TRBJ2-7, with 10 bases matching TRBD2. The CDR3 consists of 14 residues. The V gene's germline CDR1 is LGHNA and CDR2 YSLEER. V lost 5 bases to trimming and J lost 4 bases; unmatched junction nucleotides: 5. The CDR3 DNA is TGCGCCAGCAGCGAGCGGGGGGGCTTGTACGAGCAGTACTTC. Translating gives CASSERGGLYEQYF.

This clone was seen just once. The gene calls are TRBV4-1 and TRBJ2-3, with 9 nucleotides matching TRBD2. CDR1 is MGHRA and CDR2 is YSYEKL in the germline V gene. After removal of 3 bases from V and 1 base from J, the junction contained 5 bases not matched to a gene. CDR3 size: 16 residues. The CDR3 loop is CASSHLAGYRTDTQYF. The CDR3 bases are TGCGCCAGCAGCCATCTAGCGGGGTACCGCACAGATACGCAGTATTTT.

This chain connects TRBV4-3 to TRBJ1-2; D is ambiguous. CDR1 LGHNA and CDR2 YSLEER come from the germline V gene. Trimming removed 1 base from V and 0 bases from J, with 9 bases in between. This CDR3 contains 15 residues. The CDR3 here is CASSQGRSANYGYTF. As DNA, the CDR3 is TGCGCCAGCAGCCAAGGGAGGAGCGCTAACTATGGCTACACCTTC.

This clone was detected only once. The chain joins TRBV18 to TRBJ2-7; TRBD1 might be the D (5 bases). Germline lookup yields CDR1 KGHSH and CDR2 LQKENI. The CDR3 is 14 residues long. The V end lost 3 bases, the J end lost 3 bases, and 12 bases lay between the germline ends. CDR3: CASSPGPTGYEQYF. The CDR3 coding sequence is TGTGCCAGCTCACCGGGGCCCACCGGCTACGAGCAGTACTTC.

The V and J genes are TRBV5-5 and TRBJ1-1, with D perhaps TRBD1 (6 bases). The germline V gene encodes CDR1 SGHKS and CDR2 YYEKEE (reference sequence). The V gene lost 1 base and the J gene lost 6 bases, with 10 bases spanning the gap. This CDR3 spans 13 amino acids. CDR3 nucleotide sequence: TGTGCCAGCAGCTTGACGGGGGGCCCTGAAGCTTTCTTT. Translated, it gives CASSLTGGPEAFF.

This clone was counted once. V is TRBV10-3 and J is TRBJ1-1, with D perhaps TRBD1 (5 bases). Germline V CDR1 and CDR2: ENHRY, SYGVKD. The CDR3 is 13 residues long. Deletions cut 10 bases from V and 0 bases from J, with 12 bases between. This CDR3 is CATATVMNTEAFF. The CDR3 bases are TGTGCCACGGCGACAGTCATGAACACTGAAGCTTTCTTT.

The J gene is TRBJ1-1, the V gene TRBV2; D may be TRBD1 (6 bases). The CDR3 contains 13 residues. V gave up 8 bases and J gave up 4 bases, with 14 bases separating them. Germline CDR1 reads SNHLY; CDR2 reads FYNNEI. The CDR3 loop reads CASSAQGSTEAFF. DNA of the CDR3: TGTGCCAGCTCGGCGCAGGGGAGCACTGAAGCTTTCTTT.

The CDR3: CASSPTGNTGELFF. The CDR3 bases are TGTGCCAGCAGCCCGACAGGGAACACCGGGGAGCTGTTTTTT. The chain couples TRBV7-9 to TRBJ2-2, with D possibly matching TRBD1 (6 bases). The V and J ends lost 5 bases and 1 base respectively, with 8 bases between them. CDR1 is SEHNR, CDR2 FQNEAQ, per germline (reference sequence). CDR3 size: 14 residues.

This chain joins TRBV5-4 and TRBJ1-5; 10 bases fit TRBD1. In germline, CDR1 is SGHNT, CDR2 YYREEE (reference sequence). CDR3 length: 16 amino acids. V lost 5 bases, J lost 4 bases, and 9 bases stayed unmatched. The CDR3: CASSMQPGQGNQPQHF. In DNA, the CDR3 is TGTGCCAGCAGTATGCAGCCGGGACAGGGGAATCAGCCCCAGCATTTT.

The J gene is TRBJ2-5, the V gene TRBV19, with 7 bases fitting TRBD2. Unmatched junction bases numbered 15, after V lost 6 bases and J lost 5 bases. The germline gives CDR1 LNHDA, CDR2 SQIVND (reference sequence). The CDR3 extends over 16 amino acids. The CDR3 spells CASSNLGGGYGETQYF. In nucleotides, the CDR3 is TGTGCCAGTAGCAACTTGGGGGGAGGGTATGGTGAGACCCAGTACTTC.

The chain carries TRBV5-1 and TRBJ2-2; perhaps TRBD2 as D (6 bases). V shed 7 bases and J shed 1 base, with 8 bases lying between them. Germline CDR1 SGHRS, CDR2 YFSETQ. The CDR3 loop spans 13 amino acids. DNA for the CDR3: TGCGCCAGCGCGGGGCGGAACACCGGGGAGCTGTTTTTT. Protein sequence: CASAGRNTGELFF.

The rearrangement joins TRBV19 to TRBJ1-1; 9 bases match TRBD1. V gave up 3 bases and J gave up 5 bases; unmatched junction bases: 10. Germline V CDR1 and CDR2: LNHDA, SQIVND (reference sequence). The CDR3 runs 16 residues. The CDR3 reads CASSMGNRGLGTEAFF. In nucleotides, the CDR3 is TGTGCCAGTAGTATGGGAAACAGGGGGCTAGGGACTGAAGCTTTCTTT.

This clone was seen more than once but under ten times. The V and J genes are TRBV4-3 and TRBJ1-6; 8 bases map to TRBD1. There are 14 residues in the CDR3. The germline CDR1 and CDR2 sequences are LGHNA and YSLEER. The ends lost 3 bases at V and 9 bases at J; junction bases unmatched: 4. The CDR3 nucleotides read TGCGCCAGCAGCCAGACAGGGGAAAGTTCACCCCTCCACTTT. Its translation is CASSQTGESSPLHF.

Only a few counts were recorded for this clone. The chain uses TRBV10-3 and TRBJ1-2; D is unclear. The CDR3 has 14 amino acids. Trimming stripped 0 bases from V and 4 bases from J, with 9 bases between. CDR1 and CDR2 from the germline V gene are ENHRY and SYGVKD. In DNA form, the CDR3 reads TGTGCCATCAGTGAGTCGTGGGAGGGCTATGGCTACACCTTC. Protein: CAISESWEGYGYTF.

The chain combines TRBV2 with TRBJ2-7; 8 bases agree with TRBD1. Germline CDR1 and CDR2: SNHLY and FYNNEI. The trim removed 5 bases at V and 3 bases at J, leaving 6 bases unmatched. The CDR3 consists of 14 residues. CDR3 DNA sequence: TGTGCCAGCAGTATAGGACAGGGAAGCTACGAGCAGTACTTC. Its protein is CASSIGQGSYEQYF.

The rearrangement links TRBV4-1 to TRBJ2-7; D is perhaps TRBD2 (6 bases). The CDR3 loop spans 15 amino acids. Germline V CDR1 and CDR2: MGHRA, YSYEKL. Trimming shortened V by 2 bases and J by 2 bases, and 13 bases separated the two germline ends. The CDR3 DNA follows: TGCGCCAGCAGCCAACAGGGAGGACGAACCTACGAGCAGTACTTC. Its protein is CASSQQGGRTYEQYF.

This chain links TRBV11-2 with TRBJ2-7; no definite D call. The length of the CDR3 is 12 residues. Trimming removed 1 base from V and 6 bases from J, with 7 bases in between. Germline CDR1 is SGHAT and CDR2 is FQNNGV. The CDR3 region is CASSLVGIEQYF. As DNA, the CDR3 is TGTGCCAGCAGCTTAGTCGGTATCGAGCAGTACTTC. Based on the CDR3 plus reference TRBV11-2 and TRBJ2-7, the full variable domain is EAGVAQSPRYKIIEKRQSVAFWCNPISGHATLYWYQQILGQGPKLLIQFQNNGVVDDSQLPKDRFSAERLKGVDSTLKIQPAKLEDSAVYLCASSLVGIEQYFGPGTRLTVT.

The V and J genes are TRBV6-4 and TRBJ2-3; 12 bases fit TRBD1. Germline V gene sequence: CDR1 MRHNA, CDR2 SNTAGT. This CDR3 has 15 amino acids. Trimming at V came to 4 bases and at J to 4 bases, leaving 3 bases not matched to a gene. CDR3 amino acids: CASSAGTGGADTQYF. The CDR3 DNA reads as TGTGCCAGCAGTGCCGGGACAGGGGGCGCAGATACGCAGTATTTT.

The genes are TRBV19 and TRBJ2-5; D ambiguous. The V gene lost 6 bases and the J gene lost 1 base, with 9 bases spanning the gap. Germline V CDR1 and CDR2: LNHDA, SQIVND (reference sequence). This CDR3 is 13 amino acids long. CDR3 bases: TGTGCCAGTAGCTCTTCGGTCCAAGAGACCCAGTACTTC. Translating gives CASSSSVQETQYF.

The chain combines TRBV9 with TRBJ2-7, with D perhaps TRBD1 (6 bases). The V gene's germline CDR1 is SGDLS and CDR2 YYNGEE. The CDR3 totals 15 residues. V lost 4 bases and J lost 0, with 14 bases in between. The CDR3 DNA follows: TGTGCCAGCAGCTCAGGACAGATGTTCTCCTACGAGCAGTACTTC. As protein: CASSSGQMFSYEQYF. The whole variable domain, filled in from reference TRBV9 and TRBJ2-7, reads DSGVTQTPKHLITATGQRVTLRCSPRSGDLSVYWYQQSLDQGLQFLIQYYNGEERAKGNILERFSAQQFPDLHSELNLSSLELGDSALYFCASSSGQMFSYEQYFGPGTRLTVT.

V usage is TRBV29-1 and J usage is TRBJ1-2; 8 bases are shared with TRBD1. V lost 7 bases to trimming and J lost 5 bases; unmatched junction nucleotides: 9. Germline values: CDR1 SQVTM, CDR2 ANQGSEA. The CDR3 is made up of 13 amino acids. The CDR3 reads CSAVPWTGYGYTF. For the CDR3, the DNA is TGCAGCGCTGTCCCTTGGACAGGGTATGGCTACACCTTC.

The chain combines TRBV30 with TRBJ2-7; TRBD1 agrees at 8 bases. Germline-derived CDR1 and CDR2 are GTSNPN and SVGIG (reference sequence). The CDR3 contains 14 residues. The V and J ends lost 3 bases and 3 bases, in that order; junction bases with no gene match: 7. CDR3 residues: CAWRRTGPFYEQYF. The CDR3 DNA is TGTGCCTGGAGACGGACAGGGCCGTTCTACGAGCAGTACTTC.

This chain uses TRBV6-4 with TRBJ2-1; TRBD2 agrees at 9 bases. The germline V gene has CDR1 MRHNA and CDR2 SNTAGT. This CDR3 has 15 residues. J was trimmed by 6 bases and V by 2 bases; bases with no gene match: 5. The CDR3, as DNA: TGTGCCAGCAGTGACGGCGGGGGGGCCCCCAATGAGCAGTTCTTC. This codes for CASSDGGGAPNEQFF.

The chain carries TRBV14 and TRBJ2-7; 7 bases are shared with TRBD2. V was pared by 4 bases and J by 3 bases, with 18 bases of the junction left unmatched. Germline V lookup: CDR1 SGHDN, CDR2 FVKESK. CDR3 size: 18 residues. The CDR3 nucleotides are TGTGCCAGCAGCCCCCTACCTGCGAGACGGACTAGAGACTACGAGCAGTACTTC. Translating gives CASSPLPARRTRDYEQYF.

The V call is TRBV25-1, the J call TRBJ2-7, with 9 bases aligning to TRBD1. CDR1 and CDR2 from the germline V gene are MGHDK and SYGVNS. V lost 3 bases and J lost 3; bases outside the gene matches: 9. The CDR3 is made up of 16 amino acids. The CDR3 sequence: CASSDSPGQGFYEQYF. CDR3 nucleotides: TGTGCCAGCAGTGATTCACCGGGACAGGGATTCTACGAGCAGTACTTC.

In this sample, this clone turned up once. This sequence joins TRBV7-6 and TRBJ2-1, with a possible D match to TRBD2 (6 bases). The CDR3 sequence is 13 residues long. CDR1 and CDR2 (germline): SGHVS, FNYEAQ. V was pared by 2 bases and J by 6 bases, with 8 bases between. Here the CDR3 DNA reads TGTGCCAGCAGCTTATTGGGGGGCAATGAGCAGTTCTTC. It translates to CASSLLGGNEQFF.

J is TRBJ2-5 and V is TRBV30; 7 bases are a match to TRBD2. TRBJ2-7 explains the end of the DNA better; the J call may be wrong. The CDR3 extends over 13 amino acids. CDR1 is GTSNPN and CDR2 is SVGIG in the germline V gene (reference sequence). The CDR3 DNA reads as TGTGCCTGGTCGGGGGGTGGGTCCTACGAGCAGTACTTC. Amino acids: CAWSGGGSYEQYF.

The CDR3 reads CASSIQQGATGYTF. In nucleotides, the CDR3 is TGTGCCAGTAGTATTCAACAGGGGGCGACCGGCTACACCTTC. The chain has TRBV19 and TRBJ1-2; 9 bases are shared with TRBD1. V lost 3 bases, J lost 8 bases, and 7 bases stayed unmatched. Per the germline V gene, CDR1 is LNHDA and CDR2 is SQIVND (reference sequence). CDR3 size: 14 residues.

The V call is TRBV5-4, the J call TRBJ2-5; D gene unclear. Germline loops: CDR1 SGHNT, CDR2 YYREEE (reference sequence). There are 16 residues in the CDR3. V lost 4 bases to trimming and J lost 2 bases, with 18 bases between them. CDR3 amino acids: CASSRQNHRVQETQYF. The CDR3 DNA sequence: TGTGCCAGCAGCCGCCAAAACCACAGAGTACAAGAGACCCAGTACTTC.

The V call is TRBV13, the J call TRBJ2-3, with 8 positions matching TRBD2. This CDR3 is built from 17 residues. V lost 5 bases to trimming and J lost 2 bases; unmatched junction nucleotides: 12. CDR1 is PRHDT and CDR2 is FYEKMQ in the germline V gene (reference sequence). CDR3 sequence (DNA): TGTGCCAGCAGCCTCACGGGGGGGACGCCGCACACAGATACGCAGTATTTT. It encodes CASSLTGGTPHTDTQYF. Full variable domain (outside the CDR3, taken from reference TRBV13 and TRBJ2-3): AAGVIQSPRHLIKEKRETATLKCYPIPRHDTVYWYQQGPGQDPQFLISFYEKMQSDKGSIPDRFSAQQFSDYHSELNMSSLELGDSALYFCASSLTGGTPHTDTQYFGPGTRLTVL.